These T cell receptor beta chains were read from a single sample in a study of cytomegalovirus exposure and HLA in healthy donors. Sequencing was performed with immunoSEQ multiplex PCR; in TCRdb, only in-frame clones are kept and a portion is missing. The sample shows 100,000 to 150,000 clones, approximately 87% of them seen only once. Sequenced: PBMCs. The source of these receptors is a man between 18 and 35 years old in good health and CMV-seropositive. Each CDR3 is given with its conserved first and last residue. The order of the fields is V gene, J gene, CDR3 protein.

V: TRBV9
J: TRBJ2-4
CDR3: CASSASTGAKNIQYF

V: TRBV9
J: TRBJ2-1
CDR3: CASSPGLTTYNEQFF

V: TRBV6-6
J: TRBJ1-2
CDR3: CASSWDRGDFGYTF

V: TRBV6-5
J: TRBJ1-6
CDR3: CASSFLAGTGDVPLHF

V: TRBV7-6
J: TRBJ1-4
CDR3: CASSIGTGLEKLFF

V: TRBV11-2
J: TRBJ1-5
CDR3: CASSLGFGTGVQPQHF

V: TRBV30
J: TRBJ1-3
CDR3: CTTGRFSGNTIYF

V: TRBV5-6
J: TRBJ1-2
CDR3: CASSLNRTPYGYTF

V: TRBV28
J: TRBJ1-5
CDR3: CASTNMAKRSQHF

V: TRBV4-1
J: TRBJ2-1
CDR3: CASSLRTAYNEQFF

V: TRBV30
J: TRBJ2-1
CDR3: CAWSVLGNEQFF

V: TRBV2
J: TRBJ2-2
CDR3: CASRLTGSNTGELFF